The entry below describes one T cell receptor beta chain. The data stem from a study of blood T cell repertoires in COVID-19. Study information: From T cells, B-cell-depleted T cells, or PBMCs came the material, which was cDNA or gDNA.

Germline assignment: CDR1 SGHNT and CDR2 YYREEE (reference sequence). This CDR3 has 13 amino acids. The trim removed 4 bases at V and 6 bases at J, leaving 6 bases unmatched. Only in-frame clones appear in the TCRdb table, and some are missing; sequencing was by immunoSEQ multiplex PCR. This sample has 300,000 to 350,000 clones, with 65% to 90% found just once. The sample taken for sequencing was PBMCs or T cells enriched from blood (not recorded which). The chain couples TRBV5-4 to TRBJ1-2; 7 bases are a match to TRBD1. This TCR derives from a woman aged 35 to 49 with acute COVID-19. DNA for the CDR3: TGTGCCAGCAGCCGGGACAGCGTGGATGGCTACACCTTC. It is translated as CASSRDSVDGYTF.